The 29 T cell receptor beta chains reported below all come from one sample, sequenced in a study of post-analysis software for immune sequencing data. Study-level points and caveats: In patients, TRBV5-6, TRBV5-1 and TRBV20-1 belonged to roughly five TRBV segments found more frequently than in controls.

Their specific antigens are unknown. TCR beta libraries were prepared from cDNA with unique molecular identifiers. Using its own MiXCR run on the PCR reads, TCRdb lists one record per CDR3 protein. The sample includes 430,000 or so distinct CDR3 sequences, roughly 38% of them seen just once. Input material: blood. The origin of the receptors is a girl aged 2-10 years with multiple sclerosis.

The V and J genes are TRBV20-1 and TRBJ2-1; 7 nucleotides line up with TRBD1. This CDR3 is built from 15 residues. Germline V gene sequence: CDR1 DFQATT, CDR2 SNEGSKA (reference sequence). Trimming removed 5 bases from V and 1 base from J; junction bases left unmatched: 8. CDR3 loop: CSAGHRGESYNEQFF. For the CDR3, the DNA is TGCAGTGCTGGGCACAGGGGAGAATCCTACAATGAGCAGTTCTTC.

The gene calls are TRBV7-2 and TRBJ1-2; 7 bases agree with TRBD1. The CDR3 is made up of 17 amino acids. Trimming at V came to 2 bases and at J to 4 bases, leaving 13 bases not matched to a gene. Germline lookup yields CDR1 SGHTA and CDR2 FQGNSA. The DNA for the CDR3 is TGTGCCAGCAGCTTACCCTCGGCTGGACAGGCACTCTATGGCTACACCTTC. It is translated as CASSLPSAGQALYGYTF.

Written as DNA, the CDR3 is TGTGCCACCTTAAGGGGGGGGCTCTACGAGCAGTACTTC. This sequence encodes CATLRGGLYEQYF. The chain has TRBV6-1 and TRBJ2-7; D perhaps matches TRBD2 (7 bases). CDR1 is MNHNS, CDR2 SASEGT, per germline. V was pared by 10 bases and J by 3 bases, with 16 bases between. This CDR3 contains 13 residues.

This chain uses TRBV14 with TRBJ2-5; unclear D gene. V lost 1 base, J lost 5 bases, and 14 bases lay in between. The length of the CDR3 is 15 residues. Per the germline V gene, CDR1 is SGHDN and CDR2 is FVKESK. CDR3 sequence (DNA): TGTGCCAGCAGCCAAGGAATGGGGATTGGGGAGACCCAGTACTTC. Its protein is CASSQGMGIGETQYF.

V usage is TRBV25-1 and J usage is TRBJ1-4; tentatively, D is TRBD1 (5 bases). This CDR3 region has 17 residues. The germline V and J ends were trimmed by 3 bases and 8 bases, with 22 bases remaining between them. CDR1 is MGHDK and CDR2 is SYGVNS in the germline V gene. As DNA, the CDR3 is TGTGCCAGCAGTGATCCGCTCACTGGGGGAGTCGGGGAAAAACTGTTTTTT. The encoded protein is CASSDPLTGGVGEKLFF.

This chain joins TRBV20-1 and TRBJ1-1, with TRBD1 identical over 9 bases. Germline V gives CDR1 DFQATT, CDR2 SNEGSKA (reference sequence). J was trimmed by 1 base and V by 5 bases; bases with no gene match: 8. This CDR3 spans 15 amino acids. CDR3 region: CSAEQGARGNTEAFF. CDR3 sequence (DNA): TGCAGTGCTGAACAGGGGGCGCGAGGGAACACTGAAGCTTTCTTT.

This clonotype was observed a few times. The V call is TRBV3-1, the J call TRBJ2-7; 7 bases match TRBD1. V lost 4 bases and J lost 1; bases outside the gene matches: 7. This CDR3 has 15 residues. CDR1 is LGHDT, CDR2 YNNKEL, per germline (reference sequence). CDR3 region: CASSPQPGQSYEQYF. For the CDR3, the DNA is TGTGCCAGCAGCCCTCAGCCGGGACAGTCCTACGAGCAGTACTTC.

This clonotype was observed a handful of times. J is TRBJ1-2 and V is TRBV10-3; a weak D match, TRBD1 (6 bases). V lost 4 bases to trimming and J lost 6 bases, with 9 bases between them. The CDR3 has 12 residues. CDR1 ENHRY and CDR2 SYGVKD come from the germline V gene. The CDR3 reads CAISADRNGYTF. The CDR3 nucleotides read TGTGCCATCAGTGCCGACAGGAATGGCTACACCTTC.

The rearrangement links TRBV12-5 to TRBJ1-1; the D gene is possibly TRBD1 (6 bases). This CDR3 has 13 amino acids. Trimming stripped 2 bases from V and 11 bases from J, with 15 bases between. From germline, CDR1 is LGHNT and CDR2 FRNRAP. The CDR3 reads CASGLQPGTPAFF. The CDR3 DNA is TGTGCTAGTGGTTTGCAACCCGGGACACCGGCTTTCTTT.

This clonotype was seen a few times. This rearrangement joins TRBV20-1 to TRBJ2-1; 7 nucleotides align to TRBD1. This CDR3 is built from 17 residues. With 6 bases clipped from V and 4 bases from J, the junction kept 18 bases outside the gene matches. CDR1 and CDR2 from the germline V gene are DFQATT and SNEGSKA (reference sequence). This chain's CDR3 is CSAPRQGLLVLYNEQFF. CDR3 DNA sequence: TGCAGTGCCCCCCGACAGGGTCTTCTGGTTTTGTACAATGAGCAGTTCTTC.

This chain uses TRBV28 with TRBJ1-2; 8 bases line up with TRBD1. Germline lookup yields CDR1 MDHEN and CDR2 SYDVKM. The CDR3 is made up of 17 amino acids. The junction had 13 bases not matched to a gene; V was cut back by 6 bases and J by 1 base. The DNA of the CDR3 is TGTGCCAGCAGCCTACTCGAGGACAGGGCGGTTAACTATGGCTACACCTTC. Encoded protein: CASSLLEDRAVNYGYTF.

This rearrangement joins TRBV30 to TRBJ2-5, with D uncertain. The V and J ends lost 2 bases and 5 bases respectively, with 6 bases between them. The germline V gene has CDR1 GTSNPN and CDR2 SVGIG (reference sequence). The CDR3 is made up of 11 amino acids. CDR3 DNA: TGTGCCTGGAGTATTCGGGAGACCCAGTACTTC. Its translation: CAWSIRETQYF.

The chain employs TRBV6-6 and TRBJ2-7; D is uncertain. Per germline, CDR1 MNHNY and CDR2 SVGAGI (reference sequence). The ends were cut back, 1 base at V and 3 bases at J, with 7 bases in the middle. This CDR3 contains 13 residues. DNA for the CDR3: TGTGCCAGCAGTTACTATGGAAACTACGAGCAGTACTTC. It translates to CASSYYGNYEQYF.

V is TRBV29-1 and J is TRBJ2-3; D remains ambiguous. The CDR3 spans 15 residues. V was trimmed by 1 base and J by 1 base, leaving 12 bases between them. CDR1 is SQVTM, CDR2 ANQGSEA, per germline. DNA of the CDR3: TGCAGCGTTGAAGGCGGACCAAGGGGCACAGATACGCAGTATTTT. Its translation: CSVEGGPRGTDTQYF.

In regard to this clonotype: The germline gene is not matched at one end of the junction; a read error may be the cause. The chain joins TRBV4-3 to TRBJ2-1; D call uncertain. CDR3 size: 13 residues. Germline loops: CDR1 LGHNA, CDR2 YSLEER. The DNA of the CDR3 is TGTGCCAGCAGCCAAGATTCCTACAATGAGCAGTTCTTC. Its protein product is CASSQDSYNEQFF.

This clonotype was seen a handful of times. The chain is built from TRBV4-2 and TRBJ2-7; D call uncertain. Germline V gives CDR1 LGHNA, CDR2 YNFKEQ. Deletions cut 6 bases from V and 2 bases from J, with 17 bases between. This CDR3 spans 15 amino acids. For the CDR3, the DNA is TGTGCCAGCAGGCTCATCACGGACCCGGCCTACGAGCAGTACTTC. Translation: CASRLITDPAYEQYF.

The rearrangement uses TRBV7-9 and TRBJ2-1; D is perhaps TRBD1 (6 bases). The ends were cut back, 3 bases at V and 4 bases at J, with 13 bases in the middle. The CDR3 has 15 amino acids. The germline CDR1 and CDR2 sequences are SEHNR and FQNEAQ (reference sequence). The CDR3 nucleotides are TGTGCCAGCAGCTTCGTTGGGACAAAGTACAATGAGCAGTTCTTC. The encoded protein is CASSFVGTKYNEQFF.

The rearrangement uses TRBV6-6 and TRBJ2-5; possible D gene TRBD2, 6 bases. Germline V gene lookup returns CDR1 MNHNY and CDR2 SVGAGI (reference sequence). Trimming pared 2 bases from V and 5 bases from J, leaving 9 bases between. This CDR3 contains 13 residues. The CDR3 region is CASSYGGTETQYF. CDR3 bases: TGTGCCAGCAGTTACGGGGGGACCGAGACCCAGTACTTC.

This chain links TRBV7-8 with TRBJ2-5, with a weak D call TRBD1 (5 bases). Trimming removed 5 bases at V and 1 base at J, with 11 bases between. The germline gives CDR1 SGHVS, CDR2 FQNEAQ. CDR3 length equals 14 residues. DNA for the CDR3: TGTGCCAGCAGCCTGGGGCGCATCCAAGAGACCCAGTACTTC. It encodes CASSLGRIQETQYF.

This clonotype has just a few counts. The CDR3 loop is CASSQVDLITYNEQYF. CDR3 in DNA: TGCGCCAGCAGCCAAGTGGACCTCATCACTTACAATGAGCAGTACTTC. The J gene is TRBJ2-7, the V gene TRBV4-1; D is unclear. CDR3 length: 16 residues. V was shortened by 1 base and J by 7 bases, with 20 bases between the two germline ends. Germline V gene lookup returns CDR1 MGHRA and CDR2 YSYEKL.

There are a few counts of this clonotype. The chain couples TRBV7-2 to TRBJ2-3; possible D gene TRBD2, 6 bases. Germline assignment: CDR1 SGHTA and CDR2 FQGNSA. This CDR3 has 15 amino acids. Between the trimmed V and J ends, which lost 2 bases and 2 bases, there was a span of 11 bases. DNA of the CDR3: TGTGCCAGCAGCTTATCCCGGGGGTCCACAGATACGCAGTATTTT. It codes for CASSLSRGSTDTQYF.

The CDR3 loop is CSALSLGFYDEQFF. Written as DNA, the CDR3 is TGCAGTGCTCTATCCTTGGGGTTTTACGATGAGCAGTTCTTC. The chain couples TRBV20-1 to TRBJ2-1; D is undetermined. The CDR3 covers 14 residues. Trimming pared 5 bases from V and 8 bases from J, leaving 19 bases between. Germline CDR1 and CDR2: DFQATT and SNEGSKA (reference sequence).

Only a few counts were recorded for this clonotype. The chain carries TRBV3-1 and TRBJ1-2; D not resolved. The CDR3 runs to 17 residues. From germline, CDR1 is LGHDT and CDR2 YNNKEL (reference sequence). The ends were cut back, 0 bases at V and 2 bases at J, with 16 bases in the middle. CDR3 in amino acids: CASSQDLGRTTNYGYTF. As DNA, the CDR3 is TGTGCCAGCAGCCAAGATCTCGGACGGACTACAAACTATGGCTACACCTTC.

The gene calls are TRBV7-2 and TRBJ2-1; TRBD2 aligns across 9 bases. The trim removed 5 bases at V and 8 bases at J, leaving 10 bases unmatched. CDR3 length: 15 amino acids. Germline assignment: CDR1 SGHTA and CDR2 FQGNSA. CDR3 residues: CASSALSGRRDEQFF. The CDR3 region has the DNA TGTGCCAGCAGCGCCTTAAGCGGGAGGCGAGATGAGCAGTTCTTC.

The CDR3 nucleotides are TGCAGCGTGACACTAGCGGGATTCTACGAGCAGTACTTC. It specifies CSVTLAGFYEQYF. The V gene is TRBV29-1, the J gene TRBJ2-5, with 10 bases fitting TRBD2. The J call is in doubt because the DNA end fits TRBJ2-7 better. Germline CDR1 is SQVTM and CDR2 is ANQGSEA. The CDR3 extends over 13 amino acids.

The genes are TRBV3-1 and TRBJ1-1, with no clear D. Germline V lookup: CDR1 LGHDT, CDR2 YNNKEL (reference sequence). The CDR3 loop spans 14 amino acids. V dropped 5 bases and J dropped 5 bases, with 15 bases sitting between them. This CDR3 is CASSVNGIGTEAFF. DNA of the CDR3: TGTGCCAGCAGCGTAAACGGCATAGGGACTGAAGCTTTCTTT.

The chain combines TRBV6-2 or TRBV6-3 with TRBJ2-5, with D possibly matching TRBD2 (5 bases). This CDR3 spans 12 amino acids. Germline CDR1 and CDR2: MNHEY and SVGEGT. V was cut by 2 bases and J by 6 bases, with 7 bases left in between. CDR3 sequence (DNA): TGTGCCAGCAGTTACCCTAGCAAGACCCAGTACTTC. Amino acid sequence: CASSYPSKTQYF.

The V call is TRBV18, the J call TRBJ2-7, with D unresolved. The CDR3 contains 13 residues. CDR1 and CDR2 (germline): KGHSH, LQKENI. The V gene lost 8 bases and the J gene lost 5 bases, with 16 bases spanning the gap. CDR3 sequence: CASHPPAVDEQYF. The CDR3, as DNA: TGTGCCAGCCATCCGCCGGCAGTCGACGAGCAGTACTTC.

This rearrangement joins TRBV20-1 to TRBJ2-5, with 7 bases matching TRBD1. CDR1 and CDR2 from the germline V gene are DFQATT and SNEGSKA (reference sequence). This CDR3 comprises 13 residues. The V gene end was trimmed by 0 bases and the J gene end by 11 bases; junction bases not matched to a gene: 9. The CDR3, as DNA: TGCAGTGCTAGAGACCCGACAGGGCTCGTGCAGTACTTC. It specifies CSARDPTGLVQYF.